Listed below are T cell receptor beta chains from one sample, sequenced in a study of metastatic and nonmetastatic thyroid tumors. TCRdb re-called the PCR reads via MiXCR. In the table there are around 37,000 clones, more than 20% of which are singletons. The sample taken for sequencing was blood. These receptors all stem from a female donor with papillary thyroid cancer or a benign thyroid nodule (not recorded which). Some clones in this sample may be carry-over from other donors' samples. The CDR3 runs from the conserved cysteine through the conserved F or W. D genes are given only for firm matches. Where a row states a size, it is once, few, many or the class of an expanded clone; other rows omit it.

>TRBJ2-7|TRBD2|TRBV6-2/TRBV6-3|-
CASNSRAGEGTYEQYF
TGTGCCAGCAATTCCCGGGCGGGGGAAGGGACTTACGAGCAGTACTTC
>TRBJ2-7|-|TRBV6-1|-
CASRQGQEGGYEQYF
TGTGCCAGCAGACAAGGACAGGAGGGGGGCTACGAGCAGTACTTC
>TRBJ2-1|-|TRBV14|many
CASSHPPGRDNEQFF
TGTGCCAGCAGCCATCCCCCGGGGAGAGACAATGAGCAGTTCTTC
>TRBJ1-6|TRBD1|TRBV28|medium-sized
CASSLWGQGSNSPLHF
TGTGCCAGCAGTTTGTGGGGACAGGGGTCAAATTCACCCCTCCACTTT
>TRBJ2-2|TRBD2|TRBV6-4|-
CANSRGPLTSGRLPNTVELFF
TGTGCCAACAGTCGCGGCCCGTTGACTAGCGGGAGACTCCCGAACACCGTGGAGCTGTTTTTT
>TRBJ2-7|-|TRBV20-1|many
CSARGSPIGGSYEQYF
TGCAGTGCTAGAGGGTCGCCCATCGGGGGTTCCTACGAGCAGTACTTC
>TRBJ2-3|-|TRBV28|many
CASSLFGSDTQYF
TGTGCCAGCAGTTTATTTGGTTCAGATACGCAGTATTTT
>TRBJ2-5|-|TRBV28|many
CASSEWEETQYF
TGTGCCAGCTCCGAGTGGGAAGAGACCCAGTACTTC
>TRBJ2-4|-|TRBV28|-
CASSDSGHSKNIQYF
TGTGCCAGCAGCGATTCGGGGCATTCCAAAAACATTCAGTACTTC
>TRBJ1-5|-|TRBV19|many
CASIPGPGQPQHF
TGTGCCAGTATCCCCGGTCCCGGTCAGCCCCAGCATTTT
>TRBJ1-3|-|TRBV2|many
CASSESRNTIYF
TGTGCCAGCAGTGAAAGTCGAAACACCATATATTTT
>TRBJ2-7|-|TRBV7-3|-
CASSETASSYEQYF
TGTGCCAGCAGCGAAACAGCGAGCTCCTACGAGCAGTACTTC
>TRBJ2-1|TRBD1|TRBV7-9|many
CASSPGQGKGNEQFF
TGTGCCAGCAGCCCGGGACAGGGGAAGGGCAATGAGCAGTTCTTC
>TRBJ2-7|TRBD2|TRBV20-1|-
CSARGTTSGSRYEQYF
TGCAGTGCTAGAGGCACTACTAGCGGGAGTAGGTACGAGCAGTACTTC
>TRBJ1-2|-|TRBV6-5|medium-sized
CASSYSQGTGSHGYTF
TGTGCCAGCAGTTACTCTCAGGGAACAGGGAGCCATGGCTACACCTTC
>TRBJ2-2|TRBD1|TRBV20-1|-
CSASGQVVWDTGELFF
TGCAGTGCCTCGGGACAGGTGGTGTGGGACACCGGGGAGCTGTTTTTT
>TRBJ1-2|TRBD1|TRBV5-1|-
CASSPGTGVGYTF
TGCGCCAGCTCCCCCGGGACAGGGGTTGGCTACACCTTC
>TRBJ2-7|TRBD1|TRBV6-2/TRBV6-3|-
CASSKRTGQSMGSEQYF
TGTGCCAGCAGTAAGAGGACAGGGCAGTCTATGGGGAGCGAGCAGTACTTC
>TRBJ2-2|TRBD2|TRBV14|many
CASSLAGGTGELFF
TGTGCCAGCAGCCTTGCGGGAGGGACCGGGGAGCTGTTTTTT
>TRBJ2-7|-|TRBV20-1|many
CSARASPLAYEQYF
TGCAGTGCTAGAGCCTCCCCCCTCGCCTACGAGCAGTACTTC
>TRBJ2-7|-|TRBV28|-
CASSFEGSTSSYEQYF
TGTGCCAGCAGTTTCGAAGGGAGTACCAGCTCCTACGAGCAGTACTTC
>TRBJ2-7|TRBD2|TRBV12-5|many
CASGFGTSDEQYF
TGTGCTAGTGGTTTTGGAACTAGCGACGAGCAGTACTTC
>TRBJ2-3|-|TRBV6-1|medium-sized
CASSEGLGVDTQYF
TGTGCCAGCAGTGAAGGGCTAGGAGTAGATACGCAGTATTTT